The subject of this entry is one TCR beta chain. The antigen remains undetermined. As for time point: week 11, during vaccination. A 20-mer mutant IDH1 peptide at 300 ug was injected subcutaneously with topical imiquimod. This CDR3 is built from 14 residues. CDR1 and CDR2 from the germline V gene are MGHDK and SYGVNS. V lost 4 bases to trimming and J lost 4 bases; unmatched junction nucleotides: 6. TCRdb keeps only in-frame clones here, not all; method: immunoSEQ multiplex PCR. The sample has around 60,000 clones; roughly 83% are singletons. This sample is part of a study of a mutant IDH1 vaccine in newly diagnosed glioma. Study-level points and caveats: Patients showed vaccine-induced immune responses at a rate of 80% to 95%.

This TCR came from a woman aged 45-65 years with glioma. The sequencing used PBMCs, collected from a glioma patient whose treatment included an IDH1 peptide vaccine. This chain connects TRBV25-1 to TRBJ1-2; 7 bases fit TRBD1. The CDR3 DNA follows: TGTGCCAGCAGTGGGACAGGCATTGGCTATGGCTACACCTTC. This sequence encodes CASSGTGIGYGYTF.